The 32 T cell receptor beta chains below all came from one sample that was sequenced in a study of blood T cells in healthy people across ages. A J-beta primer mix and a sample-barcoded 5' primer were used in a second PCR of about 6 to 12 cycles. TCRdb fed the 5' RACE reads into MiXCR, producing one record per CDR3 protein. There are about 1.6 million distinct CDR3 sequences in the sample; roughly 32% occur only once, and about 11% lies in the top ten. What was sequenced was blood. The receptors shown here come from a woman in her twenties or thirties in good health.

This rearrangement joins TRBV10-3 to TRBJ1-1, with a weak D call TRBD1 (5 bases). Germline assignment: CDR1 ENHRY and CDR2 SYGVKD. V lost 7 bases and J lost 7, with 16 bases in between. The CDR3 is made up of 13 amino acids. The CDR3 DNA reads as TGTGCCATCACCGGGACCCCTAAAGATGAAGCTTTCTTT. This codes for CAITGTPKDEAFF.

This chain joins TRBV6-5 and TRBJ1-2; D is unresolved. The germline V and J ends were trimmed by 2 bases and 4 bases, with 8 bases remaining between them. Germline V lookup: CDR1 MNHEY, CDR2 SVGAGI. The CDR3 spans 13 residues. For the CDR3, the DNA is TGTGCCAGCAGTTACGGTGTTTTCTATGGCTACACCTTC. Translating it yields CASSYGVFYGYTF.

This clonotype was picked up a small number of times. The chain is built from TRBV4-1 and TRBJ1-5; D gene unclear. CDR1 and CDR2 from the germline V gene are MGHRA and YSYEKL. This CDR3 has 14 amino acids. Trimming took 2 bases from V and 0 from J, leaving 5 bases between them. The CDR3 here is CASSQTYSNQPQHF. CDR3 bases: TGCGCCAGCAGCCAAACATATAGCAATCAGCCCCAGCATTTT.

The chain joins TRBV4-1 to TRBJ1-3; D is possibly TRBD1 (5 bases). Per the germline V gene, CDR1 is MGHRA and CDR2 is YSYEKL. V was clipped by 4 bases and J by 2 bases, with 18 bases between them. The CDR3 runs to 17 residues. The CDR3 loop is CASSREPPGITGNTIYF. The CDR3 DNA is TGCGCCAGCAGCCGAGAGCCCCCAGGGATTACTGGAAACACCATATATTTT.

J is TRBJ2-2 and V is TRBV5-5; D is uncertain. Germline CDR1 and CDR2: SGHKS and YYEKEE (reference sequence). V shed 2 bases and J shed 2 bases, with 7 bases lying between them. The CDR3 length is 14 residues. The CDR3: CASSFYLNTGELFF. CDR3 DNA sequence: TGTGCCAGCAGCTTCTACCTTAACACCGGGGAGCTGTTTTTT.

This clonotype was seen a single time. One junction end does not reproduce the germline sequence, and a read error may be involved. The chain carries TRBV10-3 and TRBJ2-2; tentatively, D is TRBD2 (6 bases). Germline V gene sequence: CDR1 ENHRY, CDR2 SYGVKD. The CDR3 loop spans 14 amino acids. The CDR3 loop is CVIRAGLNTGELFF. CDR3 bases: TGTGTCATCAGAGCGGGTCTGAACACCGGGGAGCTGTTTTTT.

The chain combines TRBV20-1 with TRBJ2-1, with D possibly TRBD2 on 6 matching bases. CDR1 DFQATT and CDR2 SNEGSKA come from the germline V gene (reference sequence). The CDR3 runs 17 residues. V was clipped by 2 bases and J by 7 bases, with 24 bases between them. The CDR3 spells CSARSPRDLPTGNEQFF. The DNA of the CDR3 is TGCAGTGCTAGATCACCTCGGGACTTACCAACGGGGAATGAGCAGTTCTTC.

The V gene is TRBV30, the J gene TRBJ2-7, with D possibly being TRBD1 (6 bases). CDR3 size: 13 residues. CDR1 is GTSNPN, CDR2 SVGIG, per germline (reference sequence). Trimming stripped 0 bases from V and 6 bases from J, with 12 bases between. The CDR3 sequence is CAWSVSTGFEQYF. For the CDR3, the DNA is TGTGCCTGGAGTGTATCCACAGGGTTCGAGCAGTACTTC. Variable domain in full (rest from reference TRBV30 and TRBJ2-7): SQTIHQWPATLVQPVGSPLSLECTVEGTSNPNLYWYRQAAGRGLQLLFYSVGIGQISSEVPQNLSASRPQDRQFILSSKKLLLSDSGFYLCAWSVSTGFEQYFGPGTRLTVT.

The chain has TRBV12-3 or TRBV12-4 and TRBJ2-5; D possibly matches TRBD1 or TRBD2 (5 bases each). V lost 5 bases and J lost 2, with 12 bases in between. The CDR3 spans 14 residues. CDR3 residues: CASSRPGPQETQYF. DNA for the CDR3: TGTGCCAGCAGTCGCCCGGGACCTCAAGAGACCCAGTACTTC.

This clonotype was seen only a few times. This sequence joins TRBV20-1 and TRBJ2-3, with 8 nucleotides matching TRBD2. Losses at the gene ends were 6 bases for V and 2 bases for J; bases not matched to a gene: 10. CDR1 and CDR2 from the germline V gene are DFQATT and SNEGSKA (reference sequence). This CDR3 has 15 residues. The CDR3 loop reads CSATDAGGLTDTQYF. For the CDR3, the DNA is TGCAGTGCCACTGACGCGGGGGGTCTCACAGATACGCAGTATTTT.

The chain employs TRBV24-1 and TRBJ2-1; 7 bases align to TRBD2. The CDR3 spans 14 residues. Germline CDR1 KGHDR, CDR2 SFDVKD. With 6 bases clipped from V and 8 bases from J, the junction kept 9 bases outside the gene matches. Here the CDR3 reads CATSKGTIPDEQFF. The CDR3 DNA is TGTGCCACCAGTAAAGGGACTATCCCGGATGAGCAGTTCTTC.

The gene calls are TRBV6-2 or TRBV6-3 and TRBJ2-3, with 7 positions matching TRBD1. Germline CDR1 reads MNHEY; CDR2 reads SVGEGT. Germline trimming cut 2 bases from V and 5 bases from J; bases unmatched to any gene: 4. CDR3 length equals 14 residues. The CDR3 is CASSYNRGRDTQYF. The CDR3 coding sequence is TGTGCCAGCAGTTACAACAGGGGAAGAGATACGCAGTATTTT.

The count of this clonotype is one. The rearrangement joins TRBV11-2 to TRBJ2-7; TRBD1 matches 8 bases. J lost 0 bases, V lost 2 bases, and 9 bases had no gene match. The CDR3 consists of 17 residues. Germline values: CDR1 SGHAT, CDR2 FQNNGV. CDR3 DNA: TGTGCCAGCAGCTTACTGGCGAGGGACAGGTTCTCCTACGAGCAGTACTTC. Encoded protein: CASSLLARDRFSYEQYF.

Only a few counts were recorded for this clonotype. The chain is built from TRBV4-2 and TRBJ2-5, with D possibly TRBD2 on 7 matching bases. Germline loops: CDR1 LGHNA, CDR2 YNFKEQ. The CDR3 runs to 16 residues. Trimming pared 4 bases from V and 0 bases from J, leaving 15 bases between. CDR3 residues: CASSPIGGANQETQYF. The CDR3 DNA reads as TGTGCCAGCAGCCCCATAGGGGGGGCTAACCAAGAGACCCAGTACTTC.

The V and J genes are TRBV20-1 and TRBJ2-7; 13 positions agree with TRBD2. In germline, CDR1 is DFQATT, CDR2 SNEGSKA (reference sequence). This CDR3 region has 15 residues. J lost 3 bases, V lost 0 bases, and 2 bases had no gene match. This CDR3 is CSARERTSGSYEQYF. CDR3 nucleotide sequence: TGCAGTGCTAGAGAAAGGACTAGCGGGAGCTACGAGCAGTACTTC.

This clonotype was detected only a few times. V and J are TRBV14 and TRBJ2-6; D not certain. This CDR3 is built from 16 residues. V dropped 0 bases and J dropped 11 bases, with 17 bases sitting between them. Germline lookup yields CDR1 SGHDN and CDR2 FVKESK. CDR3 in DNA: TGTGCCAGCAGCCAAGATTCCCCCCGGGTAGGAGACGTCCTGACTTTC. This translates into CASSQDSPRVGDVLTF.

This clonotype was found a few times. The gene calls are TRBV5-1 and TRBJ2-1; 13 nucleotides align to TRBD2. V gave up 2 bases and J gave up 6 bases; unmatched junction bases: 5. The V gene's germline CDR1 is SGHRS and CDR2 YFSETQ. The CDR3 runs to 16 residues. The CDR3 loop reads CASSLTGTSGTNEQFF. CDR3 nucleotides: TGCGCCAGCAGCTTAACCGGGACTAGCGGGACCAATGAGCAGTTCTTC.

This clonotype was found many times. V and J are TRBV20-1 and TRBJ2-1; no clear D. Germline V gives CDR1 DFQATT, CDR2 SNEGSKA (reference sequence). This CDR3 contains 13 residues. Trimming took off 5 bases at V and 0 bases at J, with 8 bases between the two ends. CDR3 loop: CSARPSSYNEQFF. The CDR3 DNA is TGCAGTGCTCGCCCGAGCTCCTACAATGAGCAGTTCTTC.

The chain recombines TRBV2 with TRBJ1-5, with D tentatively TRBD1 (5 bases). The CDR3 loop spans 14 amino acids. In germline, CDR1 is SNHLY, CDR2 FYNNEI. V was clipped by 8 bases and J by 0 bases, with 11 bases between them. Here the CDR3 reads CASYGGNSNQPQHF. CDR3 in DNA: TGTGCCAGCTACGGGGGAAATAGCAATCAGCCCCAGCATTTT.

The table lists this clonotype with a few counts. CDR3 sequence: CASSPFSGFDEQFF. Written as DNA, the CDR3 is TGTGCCAGCTCACCATTTTCAGGGTTCGATGAGCAGTTCTTC. The chain joins TRBV18 to TRBJ2-1; D may be TRBD1 (5 bases). V dropped 2 bases and J dropped 8 bases, with 13 bases sitting between them. Germline values: CDR1 KGHSH, CDR2 LQKENI. This CDR3 comprises 14 residues.

This clonotype was counted between two and nine times. The chain carries TRBV20-1 and TRBJ2-3; D is ambiguous. Germline V CDR1 and CDR2: DFQATT, SNEGSKA (reference sequence). The CDR3 loop spans 16 amino acids. Trimming took 3 bases from V and 0 from J, leaving 16 bases between them. The CDR3 coding sequence is TGCAGTGCTAGTAGCCCCCTAACGACTAGCACAGATACGCAGTATTTT. Residues: CSASSPLTTSTDTQYF.

This clonotype showed up just a few times. The chain uses TRBV29-1 and TRBJ1-2; D is possibly TRBD1 (6 bases). The V end was cut by 4 bases, the J end by 0 bases, with 12 bases between. Looked up from germline, CDR1 is SQVTM and CDR2 is ANQGSEA. The CDR3 is made up of 14 amino acids. CDR3 in DNA: TGCAGCGTTGCGGGGGGCGCATCTAACTATGGCTACACCTTC. This gives the protein CSVAGGASNYGYTF.

This clonotype occurred a few times. The chain employs TRBV7-9 and TRBJ1-2; D is possibly TRBD1 (5 bases). Germline CDR1 and CDR2: SEHNR and FQNEAQ (reference sequence). V was shortened by 1 base and J by 6 bases, with 12 bases between the two germline ends. The CDR3 runs to 14 residues. The CDR3 here is CASSLGGEADGYTF. CDR3 nucleotides: TGTGCCAGCAGCTTAGGAGGGGAAGCGGATGGCTACACCTTC.

V and J are TRBV6-1 and TRBJ2-1, with D tentatively TRBD1 or TRBD2 (5 bases each). Germline V gives CDR1 MNHNS, CDR2 SASEGT. The V gene lost 4 bases and the J gene lost 9 bases, with 7 bases spanning the gap. CDR3 length: 11 residues. The CDR3 nucleotides are TGTGCCAGCAGTGGGGGGATTGAGCAGTTCTTC. It translates to CASSGGIEQFF.

CDR3 nucleotide sequence: TGCGCCAGCAGCTCCCCAGGGGCACCCGAGCAGTACTTC. Protein product: CASSSPGAPEQYF. The chain employs TRBV5-1 and TRBJ2-7; tentatively, D is TRBD1 (6 bases). This CDR3 comprises 13 residues. The V gene's germline CDR1 is SGHRS and CDR2 YFSETQ. Trimming removed 3 bases from V and 6 bases from J, with 13 bases in between.

This clonotype was detected only a few times. This rearrangement joins TRBV7-9 to TRBJ1-1; tentatively, D is TRBD1 (5 bases). Deletions cut 5 bases from V and 0 bases from J, with 13 bases between. The germline V gene encodes CDR1 SEHNR and CDR2 FQNEAQ (reference sequence). The CDR3 is made up of 15 amino acids. This chain's CDR3 is CASSLDQGVNTEAFF. The DNA for the CDR3 is TGTGCCAGCAGCCTAGACCAGGGTGTGAACACTGAAGCTTTCTTT.

This clonotype was picked up a small number of times. The gene calls are TRBV20-1 and TRBJ1-4; tentative D call: TRBD1 (5 bases). Trimming took off 6 bases at V and 0 bases at J, with 11 bases between the two ends. The CDR3 contains 14 residues. Germline values: CDR1 DFQATT, CDR2 SNEGSKA (reference sequence). The CDR3 sequence is CSAHRQATNEKLFF. CDR3 in DNA: TGCAGTGCCCACAGGCAGGCAACTAATGAAAAACTGTTTTTT.

The chain recombines TRBV3-1 with TRBJ2-3, with TRBD2 matching 12 bases. CDR1 LGHDT and CDR2 YNNKEL come from the germline V gene (reference sequence). V lost 0 bases, J lost 8 bases, and 6 bases stayed unmatched. The CDR3 sequence is 16 residues long. In DNA, the CDR3 is TGTGCCAGCAGCCAAGAGGGGACTAGCGGGTTTGGTACGCAGTATTTT. Its translation: CASSQEGTSGFGTQYF.

This chain uses TRBV27 with TRBJ1-2; D is unresolved. Germline CDR1 and CDR2: MNHEY and SMNVEV (reference sequence). The CDR3 runs to 14 residues. Trimming took off 4 bases at V and 0 bases at J, with 9 bases between the two ends. DNA for the CDR3: TGTGCCAGCAGTTCCGGAAATGCTAACTATGGCTACACCTTC. Translation: CASSSGNANYGYTF.

There are a few counts of this clonotype. The chain carries TRBV5-1 and TRBJ1-5; 7 nucleotides align to TRBD1. V lost 4 bases, J lost 3 bases, and 7 bases stayed unmatched. The V gene's germline CDR1 is SGHRS and CDR2 YFSETQ. The CDR3 extends over 15 amino acids. The CDR3 DNA is TGCGCCAGCAGCCCCGGGACAGCTAACAATCAGCCCCAGCATTTT. This codes for CASSPGTANNQPQHF. Filled out from reference TRBV5-1 and TRBJ1-5, the complete variable domain reads KAGVTQTPRYLIKTRGQQVTLSCSPISGHRSVSWYQQTPGQGLQFLFEYFSETQRNKGNFPGRFSGRQFSNSRSEMNVSTLELGDSALYLCASSPGTANNQPQHFGDGTRLSIL.

This clonotype occurred many times. V gene TRBV12-3 or TRBV12-4 combines with J gene TRBJ2-1; TRBD1 or TRBD2 may be the D gene (6 bases each). The CDR3 is made up of 16 amino acids. V was cut by 6 bases and J by 0 bases, with 15 bases left in between. This chain's CDR3 is CASSPGGSSSYNEQFF. DNA for the CDR3: TGTGCCAGCAGCCCCGGGGGCTCTAGCTCCTACAATGAGCAGTTCTTC.

This clonotype was counted only a few times. V usage is TRBV6-1 and J usage is TRBJ2-5, with unresolved D. Trimming removed 3 bases at V and 3 bases at J, with 11 bases between. The germline gives CDR1 MNHNS, CDR2 SASEGT. The CDR3 loop spans 14 amino acids. The CDR3 protein is CASSDLGGKETQYF. DNA for the CDR3: TGTGCCAGCAGTGATCTAGGCGGAAAAGAGACCCAGTACTTC.